The rows below give T cell receptor beta chains drawn from one sample of a study of beta chain features in type 1 diabetes. Sequencing used immunoSEQ multiplex PCR; TCRdb keeps in-frame clones, though not all of them. The sample contains about 900,000 clones, under 20% of which appear only once. The sequenced material came from naive CD4+ T cells from blood. The receptors stem from a woman between 18 and 29 years old in good health. Each CDR3 is given with its conserved first and last residue. The D gene is left open where the match is weak. Expanded clones are given a class, and other clones once, few, many or no size at all.

V gene: TRBV4-2; J gene: TRBJ2-1; D gene: TRBD2; clone size: -; CDR3 DNA: TGTGCCAGCAGCCGAGGACTAGCGGAGGGAGGAGACTACAATGAGCAGTTCTTC; CDR3 protein: CASSRGLAEGGDYNEQFF
V gene: TRBV6-6; J gene: TRBJ1-2; D gene: -; clone size: -; CDR3 DNA: TGTGCCAGCAGATCATGGACGGATGGCTACACCTTC; CDR3 protein: CASRSWTDGYTF
V gene: TRBV6-1; J gene: TRBJ1-5; D gene: -; clone size: -; CDR3 DNA: TGTGCCAGCAGTGAACGGGGAGTCGGGGAGCAGCCCCAGCATTTT; CDR3 protein: CASSERGVGEQPQHF
V gene: TRBV5-1; J gene: TRBJ2-1; D gene: -; clone size: -; CDR3 DNA: TGCGCCAGCAGCTTGGTAGCCAATGAGCAGTTCTTC; CDR3 protein: CASSLVANEQFF
V gene: TRBV27; J gene: TRBJ1-1; D gene: TRBD1; clone size: -; CDR3 DNA: TGTGCCAGCAGTAAATCACCGGGACAGGGGGACACTGAAGCTTTCTTT; CDR3 protein: CASSKSPGQGDTEAFF
V gene: TRBV6-5; J gene: TRBJ2-1; D gene: -; clone size: few; CDR3 DNA: TGTGCCAGCAGCAGAGGTAATGAGCAGTTCTTC; CDR3 protein: CASSRGNEQFF
V gene: TRBV10-3; J gene: TRBJ2-1; D gene: -; clone size: -; CDR3 DNA: TGTGCCATCAGTGGGGGTGCGGGACAGCAGTTCTTC; CDR3 protein: CAISGGAGQQFF
V gene: TRBV6-5; J gene: TRBJ2-7; D gene: TRBD1; clone size: few; CDR3 DNA: TGTGCCAGCAGTTACGGGGCAGGGGGCTACGAGCAGTACTTC; CDR3 protein: CASSYGAGGYEQYF
V gene: TRBV19; J gene: TRBJ2-5; D gene: -; clone size: once; CDR3 DNA: TGTGCCAGTAGTACAGGGAGAAGGGAGACCCAGTACTTC; CDR3 protein: CASSTGRRETQYF
V gene: TRBV28; J gene: TRBJ2-7; D gene: TRBD2; clone size: -; CDR3 DNA: TGTGCCAGCAGTTTAGGGCCCGGAGCGGGAGCAGTATACGAGCAGTACTTC; CDR3 protein: CASSLGPGAGAVYEQYF
V gene: TRBV5-1; J gene: TRBJ2-7; D gene: -; clone size: -; CDR3 DNA: TGCGCCAGCAGCTTGGCCCCGGGAGCACTTAACGAGCAGTACTTC; CDR3 protein: CASSLAPGALNEQYF
V gene: TRBV7-9; J gene: TRBJ1-1; D gene: -; clone size: few; CDR3 DNA: TGTGCCAGCAGCCCCGGGACATTTGGCACTGAAGCTTTCTTT; CDR3 protein: CASSPGTFGTEAFF
V gene: TRBV18; J gene: TRBJ1-3; D gene: -; clone size: few; CDR3 DNA: TGTGCCAGCTCACCCACGGAGAGGGTTGGAAACACCATATATTTT; CDR3 protein: CASSPTERVGNTIYF
V gene: TRBV4-2; J gene: TRBJ1-2; D gene: -; clone size: -; CDR3 DNA: TGTGCCAGCAGCCAAGTATTCGGTGCTGGCTACACCTTC; CDR3 protein: CASSQVFGAGYTF
V gene: TRBV7-9; J gene: TRBJ2-5; D gene: TRBD1; clone size: -; CDR3 DNA: TGTGCCAGCTCAGGACAGGGAGAGACCCAGTACTTC; CDR3 protein: CASSGQGETQYF
V gene: TRBV6-5; J gene: TRBJ2-7; D gene: -; clone size: few; CDR3 DNA: TGTGCCAGCAGTTACGGGGTCCTGCAGTACTTC; CDR3 protein: CASSYGVLQYF
V gene: TRBV29-1; J gene: TRBJ2-7; D gene: -; clone size: few; CDR3 DNA: TGCAGCGTTCGCTTTTCCGGCTACGAGCAGTACTTC; CDR3 protein: CSVRFSGYEQYF
V gene: TRBV9; J gene: TRBJ2-7; D gene: TRBD1; clone size: few; CDR3 DNA: TGTGCCAGCAGTATCGGTGGGGACAGCTCCTACGAGCAGTACTTC; CDR3 protein: CASSIGGDSSYEQYF
V gene: TRBV18; J gene: TRBJ2-7; D gene: TRBD1; clone size: few; CDR3 DNA: TGTGCCAGCTCACCGAGGACAGGGGGTAACTACGAGCAGTACTTC; CDR3 protein: CASSPRTGGNYEQYF
V gene: TRBV28; J gene: TRBJ1-5; D gene: -; clone size: -; CDR3 DNA: TGTGCCAGCAGGTCCGGGACACTTTATCAGCCCCAGCATTTT; CDR3 protein: CASRSGTLYQPQHF
V gene: TRBV7-3; J gene: TRBJ2-3; D gene: TRBD2; clone size: few; CDR3 DNA: TGTGCCAGCAGCTTAATAACTAGCGGGAAGGATACGCAGTATTTT; CDR3 protein: CASSLITSGKDTQYF
V gene: TRBV7-2; J gene: TRBJ2-7; D gene: TRBD1; clone size: -; CDR3 DNA: TGTGCCAGCAGTCGATTACAGGGGGCGATTTCCTACGAGCAGTACTTC; CDR3 protein: CASSRLQGAISYEQYF
V gene: TRBV7-6; J gene: TRBJ2-1; D gene: TRBD2; clone size: -; CDR3 DNA: TGTGCCAGCAGCCCAGGACTAGCCCGAACCAATGAGCAGTTCTTC; CDR3 protein: CASSPGLARTNEQFF
V gene: TRBV10-3; J gene: TRBJ1-1; D gene: TRBD1; clone size: few; CDR3 DNA: TGTGCCACCTTGGACAGGGTGGTAGGGACTGAAGCTTTCTTT; CDR3 protein: CATLDRVVGTEAFF
V gene: TRBV20-1; J gene: TRBJ1-1; D gene: -; clone size: few; CDR3 DNA: TGCAGTGCTAGAGAAGCTCGAGGAGCTTTCTTT; CDR3 protein: CSAREARGAFF
V gene: TRBV6-5; J gene: TRBJ2-3; D gene: -; clone size: -; CDR3 DNA: TGTGCCAGCAAGGGGGCGGGAGTTTCTGAAGATACGCAGTATTTT; CDR3 protein: CASKGAGVSEDTQYF
V gene: TRBV6-1; J gene: TRBJ1-2; D gene: -; clone size: -; CDR3 DNA: TGTGCCAGCAGTGAAGACAGGGTCTATGGCTACACCTTC; CDR3 protein: CASSEDRVYGYTF
V gene: TRBV7-9; J gene: TRBJ1-2; D gene: -; clone size: -; CDR3 DNA: TGTGCCAGCAGCTTAACTCGGGACGGGGCCATTAGAGGCTACACCTTC; CDR3 protein: CASSLTRDGAIRGYTF
V gene: TRBV7-2; J gene: TRBJ2-6; D gene: -; clone size: few; CDR3 DNA: TGTGCCAGCAGCGGGACCCAGTACACTGGGGCCAACGTCCTGACTTTC; CDR3 protein: CASSGTQYTGANVLTF
V gene: TRBV7-9; J gene: TRBJ1-1; D gene: -; clone size: -; CDR3 DNA: TGTGCCAGCAGCTTAGTGAGACTCGAAGCTTTCTTT; CDR3 protein: CASSLVRLEAFF
V gene: TRBV9; J gene: TRBJ2-2; D gene: -; clone size: -; CDR3 DNA: TGTGCCAGCAGCGTAAACAGTGCGAACACCGGGGAGCTGTTTTTT; CDR3 protein: CASSVNSANTGELFF
V gene: TRBV9; J gene: TRBJ1-2; D gene: -; clone size: -; CDR3 DNA: TGTGCCAGCAGCGCCAGACAGATAGCTAACTATGGCTACACCTTC; CDR3 protein: CASSARQIANYGYTF
V gene: TRBV11-2; J gene: TRBJ2-1; D gene: TRBD2; clone size: few; CDR3 DNA: TGTGCCAGCAGCTTAGTCAGTAGCGGGAGTAATGAGCAGTTCTTC; CDR3 protein: CASSLVSSGSNEQFF
V gene: TRBV6-6; J gene: TRBJ2-3; D gene: -; clone size: -; CDR3 DNA: TGTGCCAGCAGGGAATCAGCGGTCACAGATACGCAGTATTTT; CDR3 protein: CASRESAVTDTQYF
V gene: TRBV19; J gene: TRBJ1-5; D gene: -; clone size: -; CDR3 DNA: TGTGCCAGTAGTATTCGGCAGAGCAATCAGCCCCAGCATTTT; CDR3 protein: CASSIRQSNQPQHF
V gene: TRBV7-9; J gene: TRBJ2-2; D gene: -; clone size: few; CDR3 DNA: TGTGCCAGCAGCCCCACCGCGGCAGCGGGCGCCGGGGAGCTGTTTTTT; CDR3 protein: CASSPTAAAGAGELFF
V gene: TRBV19; J gene: TRBJ2-1; D gene: -; clone size: few; CDR3 DNA: TGTGCCAGTACGGCAGAAACCTACAATGAGCAGTTCTTC; CDR3 protein: CASTAETYNEQFF
V gene: TRBV27; J gene: TRBJ2-1; D gene: -; clone size: few; CDR3 DNA: TGTGCCAGCCCTCATCAGGAGGTCGATGAGCAGTTCTTC; CDR3 protein: CASPHQEVDEQFF
V gene: TRBV15; J gene: TRBJ2-1; D gene: TRBD2; clone size: -; CDR3 DNA: TGTGCCACCAGCAAAGCGGGAGTCGGTAGGAATGAGCAGTTCTTC; CDR3 protein: CATSKAGVGRNEQFF
V gene: TRBV2; J gene: TRBJ2-1; D gene: TRBD2; clone size: -; CDR3 DNA: TGTGCCAGCAGATTTGGACTAGCGGGCTACAATGAGCAGTTCTTC; CDR3 protein: CASRFGLAGYNEQFF
V gene: TRBV21-1; J gene: TRBJ2-7; D gene: -; clone size: -; CDR3 DNA: TGTGCCAGCAACGCAACTAGCGGGAGGATCTCCTACGAGCAGTACTTC; CDR3 protein: CASNATSGRISYEQYF
V gene: TRBV9; J gene: TRBJ2-3; D gene: -; clone size: few; CDR3 DNA: TGTGCCAGCAGCACACGTCCCGGGGATACGCAGTATTTT; CDR3 protein: CASSTRPGDTQYF
V gene: TRBV18; J gene: TRBJ1-2; D gene: TRBD1; clone size: -; CDR3 DNA: TGTGCCAGCTCACTTCGGACAGGGTCCGCCCTTGATGGCTACACCTTC; CDR3 protein: CASSLRTGSALDGYTF
V gene: TRBV5-4; J gene: TRBJ1-1; D gene: -; clone size: -; CDR3 DNA: TGTGCCAGCAGCTTGGGGGCATCGAACACTGAAGCTTTCTTT; CDR3 protein: CASSLGASNTEAFF
V gene: TRBV2; J gene: TRBJ2-7; D gene: TRBD2; clone size: -; CDR3 DNA: TGTGCCACCTCCGGGACTAGAGGGGAGCAGTACTTC; CDR3 protein: CATSGTRGEQYF
V gene: TRBV18; J gene: TRBJ1-4; D gene: TRBD1; clone size: -; CDR3 DNA: TGTGCCAGCTCACCAATGGGAACCGGGACAGGGACTGAAAAACTGTTTTTT; CDR3 protein: CASSPMGTGTGTEKLFF
V gene: TRBV7-2; J gene: TRBJ2-7; D gene: -; clone size: -; CDR3 DNA: TGTGCCAGCAGCTTGGACTACGAGCAGTACTTC; CDR3 protein: CASSLDYEQYF
V gene: TRBV11-2; J gene: TRBJ2-5; D gene: -; clone size: -; CDR3 DNA: TGTGCCAGCAGCCTCGTTTGGGAGACCCAGTACTTC; CDR3 protein: CASSLVWETQYF
V gene: TRBV10-3; J gene: TRBJ1-1; D gene: TRBD1; clone size: -; CDR3 DNA: TGTGCCATCGGCCAGGGACAGGGAAACACTGAAGCTTTCTTT; CDR3 protein: CAIGQGQGNTEAFF
V gene: TRBV5-1; J gene: TRBJ2-5; D gene: TRBD2; clone size: few; CDR3 DNA: TGCGCCAGCAGCTTAACGGGACTAGCGGGAGTAGGAGAGACCCAGTACTTC; CDR3 protein: CASSLTGLAGVGETQYF
V gene: TRBV5-5; J gene: TRBJ2-1; D gene: TRBD1; clone size: few; CDR3 DNA: TGTGCCAGCAGCAGCGGACAGGCTTACAATGAGCAGTTCTTC; CDR3 protein: CASSSGQAYNEQFF